This entry features one TCR beta chain sequence. The observed sequence ends 3 residues before the CDR3 terminus, with the missing tail filled in from the germline J gene. The CDR3 loop spans 17 amino acids. Deletions cut 1 base from V and 4 bases from J, with 22 bases between. From germline, CDR1 is DFQATT and CDR2 SNEGSKA (reference sequence). This entry is derived from a study of T cells in women clearing cervical HPV infection. At the level of the study: Control women cleared a single incident HPV16 infection within 12 months. Case blood was drawn when the lesion was first found; control blood after infection became undetectable. HLA type could not be excluded as a confounder.

Assay used: immunoSEQ multiplex PCR; TCRdb lists only in-frame clones, some missing. The sample data list about 48,000 clones. The gene calls are TRBV20-1 and TRBJ1-1, with a weak D call TRBD1 (6 bases). The sample was blood buffy coat. This TCR was recovered from a woman aged 18 to 69 with a cervical HPV16 infection that either progressed to CIN3+ or cleared (not recorded which). The DNA read from the CDR3 is TGCAGTGCTAGAGTGTCGGCAGGGGCGGTAGGGCGCACTGAA. Translated, it gives CSARVSAGAVGRTE. The entire CDR3 is CSARVSAGAVGRTEAFF.